These T cell receptor beta chains were read from a single sample in a study of cytomegalovirus exposure and HLA in healthy donors. The table came from immunoSEQ multiplex PCR; TCRdb's copy has only in-frame clones and leaves some out. Altogether about 160,000 clones are present, 78% being singletons, with the ten largest covering 2.5% to 3.5%. Sequencing was carried out using PBMCs. The source is a woman aged 40 to 50 in good health and CMV-seronegative. CDR3s include the opening cysteine and the closing phenylalanine or tryptophan. Fields, in order: J gene, V gene, D gene, clone size, CDR3 length, CDR3 protein, CDR3 DNA. A D gene is named only where the DNA matches it firmly. Clone size is stated in some rows and not others, as once, few, many or a class when expanded.

>TRBJ2-3|TRBV5-4|-|-|14
CASSFGRGPDTQYF
TGCGCCAGCAGCTTCGGCAGGGGCCCAGATACGCAGTATTTT
>TRBJ2-7|TRBV28|-|-|14
CASSYGGQAYEQYF
TGTGCCAGCAGTTACGGGGGTCAAGCCTACGAGCAGTACTTC
>TRBJ2-3|TRBV7-2|TRBD2|-|16
CASSFASGGFTDTQYF
TGTGCCAGCAGCTTTGCGAGCGGGGGGTTCACAGATACGCAGTATTTT
>TRBJ1-2|TRBV5-6|-|-|14
CASSLEQGHYGYTF
TGTGCCAGCAGCTTGGAACAGGGACACTATGGCTACACCTTC
>TRBJ1-5|TRBV2|-|once|15
CASREDSDSNQPQHF
TGTGCCAGCAGAGAGGACAGCGATAGCAATCAGCCCCAGCATTTT
>TRBJ2-1|TRBV4-1|TRBD1|few|17
CASSQVGQGRTYNEQFF
TGCGCCAGCAGCCAAGTGGGACAGGGGAGGACCTACAATGAGCAGTTCTTC
>TRBJ1-1|TRBV7-8|-|-|15
CASSGRAGVNTEAFF
TGTGCCAGCAGCGGTCGGGCAGGGGTGAACACTGAAGCTTTCTTT
>TRBJ1-1|TRBV13|TRBD1|once|16
CASSAQPGQGNTEAFF
TGTGCCAGCAGCGCCCAACCGGGACAGGGGAACACTGAAGCTTTCTTT
>TRBJ2-7|TRBV4-2|TRBD1|-|16
CASSSATGDAAYEQYF
TGTGCCAGCAGCTCAGCCACAGGGGACGCCGCCTACGAGCAGTACTTC
>TRBJ1-2|TRBV2|TRBD1|-|15
CASSGGATGRNGYTF
TGTGCCAGCAGTGGCGGGGCGACAGGGCGGAATGGCTACACCTTC
>TRBJ1-2|TRBV5-1|-|few|14
CASSLWDKNYGYTF
TGCGCCAGCAGCCTCTGGGACAAAAACTATGGCTACACCTTC
>TRBJ1-4|TRBV14|TRBD1|few|13
CASSRGQGEKLFF
TGTGCCAGCAGCCGTGGACAGGGGGAAAAACTGTTTTTT
>TRBJ1-1|TRBV6-5|-|-|15
CASSSSGEGGSEAFF
TGTGCCAGCAGTTCTTCCGGTGAGGGAGGGTCTGAAGCTTTCTTT
>TRBJ1-3|TRBV13|-|-|13
CASSLGRGNTIYF
TGTGCCAGCAGCTTAGGCCGGGGAAACACCATATATTTT
>TRBJ1-3|TRBV5-1|-|-|14
CASSLQGTGNTIYF
TGCGCCAGCAGCTTACAGGGAACTGGAAACACCATATATTTT
>TRBJ2-2|TRBV2|-|-|15
CASGRTGTFTGELFF
TGTGCCAGCGGCAGAACCGGGACTTTCACCGGGGAGCTGTTTTTT
>TRBJ2-7|TRBV2|TRBD1|-|14
CASRAGTGAYEQYF
TGTGCCAGCAGAGCCGGGACAGGGGCTTACGAGCAGTACTTC
>TRBJ1-5|TRBV19|TRBD1|-|17
CASSIDGDRGPNQPQHF
TGTGCCAGTAGTATAGATGGGGACAGGGGGCCTAATCAGCCCCAGCATTTT
>TRBJ2-2|TRBV5-5|TRBD2|-|15
CASSFLAGNTGELFF
TGTGCCAGCAGCTTTCTAGCGGGGAACACCGGGGAGCTGTTTTTT
>TRBJ1-1|TRBV5-1|TRBD1|-|14
CASSPSPGGTEAFF
TGCGCCAGCAGCCCTTCACCAGGGGGGACTGAAGCTTTCTTT
>TRBJ2-7|TRBV2|-|-|12
CATSDRRYEQYF
TGTGCCACATCGGACAGAAGATACGAGCAGTACTTC
>TRBJ2-5|TRBV5-1|-|-|15
CASSLFGGGQETQYF
TGCGCCAGCAGCTTATTCGGGGGTGGCCAAGAGACCCAGTACTTC
>TRBJ2-7|TRBV5-1|TRBD1|-|13
CASSSDRGHEQYF
TGCGCCAGCAGCTCCGACAGGGGGCACGAGCAGTACTTC
>TRBJ2-5|TRBV19|-|few|14
CASSIRLAGETQYF
TGTGCCAGTAGTATACGTCTCGCAGGGGAGACCCAGTACTTC
>TRBJ1-1|TRBV10-3|-|-|17
CAISEIAGVSEVTEAFF
TGTGCCATCAGTGAAATAGCAGGGGTCTCAGAGGTCACTGAAGCTTTCTTT
>TRBJ1-5|TRBV5-1|-|-|16
CASSLGPGNSNQPQHF
TGCGCCAGCAGCTTGGGTCCAGGGAACAGCAATCAGCCCCAGCATTTT
>TRBJ1-2|TRBV18|-|-|13
CASSLTGNYGYTF
TGTGCCAGCTCACTCACAGGGAACTATGGCTACACCTTC
>TRBJ1-6|TRBV19|-|-|17
CASRSLTARDYNSPLHF
TGTGCCAGTAGGTCATTAACAGCGAGGGACTATAATTCACCCCTCCACTTT
>TRBJ2-5|TRBV2|-|-|14
CASSEQQGSETQYF
TGTGCCAGCAGTGAACAGCAGGGCTCGGAGACCCAGTACTTC
>TRBJ2-1|TRBV4-1|TRBD2|few|14
CASSPRRGDNEQFF
TGCGCCAGCAGCCCCAGGCGGGGGGACAATGAGCAGTTCTTC
>TRBJ1-4|TRBV19|-|-|18
CASSQHYAATATNEKLFF
TGTGCCAGTAGCCAACACTATGCAGCGACCGCAACTAATGAAAAACTGTTTTTT
>TRBJ1-5|TRBV2|-|-|13
CASRSRYNQPQHF
TGTGCCAGCAGGTCGAGGTACAATCAGCCCCAGCATTTT
>TRBJ2-3|TRBV19|-|-|14
CASSSGGGPDTQYF
TGTGCCAGTAGTAGCGGGGGCGGCCCAGATACGCAGTATTTT
>TRBJ2-3|TRBV5-1|-|-|14
CASSPRPPANTQYF
TGCGCCAGCAGTCCAAGACCTCCAGCGAATACGCAGTATTTT
>TRBJ2-7|TRBV6-6|TRBD2|-|14
CASRGGVSSYEQYF
TGTGCCAGTCGGGGGGGGGTCTCTTCCTACGAGCAGTACTTC
>TRBJ2-3|TRBV28|TRBD1|-|15
CASSAPGQGRDTQYF
TGTGCCAGCAGCGCACCGGGACAGGGCAGAGATACGCAGTATTTT
>TRBJ1-2|TRBV18|TRBD1|-|15
CASSLSVGDSTGYTF
TGTGCCAGCTCACTCAGCGTAGGGGACAGCACTGGCTACACCTTC
>TRBJ2-2|TRBV14|-|once|14
CASSRRQNTGELFF
TGTGCCAGCAGCCGCCGACAGAACACCGGGGAGCTGTTTTTT
>TRBJ2-7|TRBV28|-|-|14
CASSLGPGMNEQYF
TGTGCCAGCAGTTTAGGTCCAGGGATGAACGAGCAGTACTTC
>TRBJ1-5|TRBV2|TRBD1|-|13
CASRRQGLEPQHF
TGTGCCAGCAGACGACAGGGACTGGAGCCCCAGCATTTT